This T cell receptor beta chain was captured in a study of blood T cell repertoires in COVID-19. Study-wide background: Researchers got acute and convalescent COVID-19 samples from the United States, Italy and Spain. T cells, B-cell-depleted T cells, or PBMCs provided the cDNA or gDNA that served as material.

Under the authors' procedure: By means of reference gene primer amplification, nucleated cell counts were estimated. TCRdb keeps only in-frame clones here, not all; method: immunoSEQ multiplex PCR. V and J calls and clone size come straight from that table; D and trimming were deduced from the DNA. Of 150,000 to 200,000 clones detected, 88% appear once; the ten largest clones hold around 4%. Germline CDR1 and CDR2: SGHAT and FQNNGV. The CDR3 sequence is 14 residues long. Trimming took 2 bases from V and 5 from J, leaving 12 bases between them. Sequenced input: peripheral blood. This TCR came from a woman aged 25-40 years with acute or convalescent COVID-19. The chain uses TRBV11-2 and TRBJ1-1; D is possibly TRBD1 (6 bases). DNA of the CDR3: TGTGCCAGCAGCTTATGGCAGGGGATGACTGAAGCTTTCTTT. Translation: CASSLWQGMTEAFF.